The clone carrying this T cell receptor beta chain was counted many times. Its specificity is not known. The data derive from a study of CD8+CD57+ T cells in acquired aplastic anemia. The overall study: On average, healthy donors gave approximately 11 million reads for CD4+ cells.

This CDR3 has 15 amino acids. The trim removed 6 bases at V and 12 bases at J, leaving 16 bases unmatched. Germline-derived CDR1 and CDR2 are DFQATT and SNEGSKA (reference sequence). Study-wide findings and caveats: Over 25 shared CD8+ CDR3s appeared highly expressed within patients' immunodominant clones.

TCR beta VDJ and CDR3 were profiled, and genomic DNA was the template. TCRdb recomputed calls from the reads with MiXCR, one row per CDR3 protein. This sample has 35,000 to 45,000 distinct CDR3 sequences, with 65% to 70% found just once. The sample comprised sorted CD4+, CD8+, or CD8+CD57+ T cells (not recorded which) from PBMCs. The sequence derives from a human donor in good health, serving as a control. The J gene is TRBJ2-1, the V gene TRBV20-1; 11 bases are a match to TRBD2. The DNA for the CDR3 is TGCAGTGCCCTAGAGACTAGCGGGGTAGGGGGGGGGCAGTTCTTC. Its translation: CSALETSGVGGGQFF.